One and the same sample provided the 17 T cell receptor beta chains below, sequenced in a study of blood T cell repertoires in COVID-19. The repertoire was sequenced with immunoSEQ multiplex PCR; TCRdb's copy has only in-frame clones and lacks some. Among roughly 10,000 clones listed, 75% to 90% were seen once. The sequenced sample consisted of peripheral blood. These receptors all come from a man in his 70s with active COVID-19.

This clone was counted once. This chain links TRBV19 with TRBJ2-5; 9 nucleotides match TRBD2. V shed 6 bases, J shed 1 base, and the junction held 3 bases outside the gene matches. Germline CDR1 and CDR2: LNHDA and SQIVND (reference sequence). The CDR3 spans 14 residues. CDR3 DNA: TGTGCCAGTAGGCTAGCGGGGACCCAAGAGACCCAGTACTTC. Amino acid sequence: CASRLAGTQETQYF.

The genes are TRBV5-4 and TRBJ1-2; 10 positions match TRBD1. Germline V gene lookup returns CDR1 SGHNT and CDR2 YYREEE (reference sequence). With V trimmed by 4 bases and J by 4 bases, 10 bases remained unmatched. The CDR3 loop spans 16 amino acids. CDR3 sequence: CASSHDRGLHSYGYTF. DNA for the CDR3: TGTGCCAGCAGCCATGACAGGGGGCTTCACAGCTATGGCTACACCTTC.

This chain joins TRBV4-3 and TRBJ2-5; D possibly corresponds to TRBD2 (5 bases). The ends were cut back, 5 bases at V and 1 base at J, with 11 bases in the middle. CDR1 is LGHNA and CDR2 is YSLEER in the germline V gene. The CDR3 loop spans 14 amino acids. The CDR3 DNA is TGCGCCAGCAGCGCCGGGATGCTCCAAGAGACCCAGTACTTC. This translates into CASSAGMLQETQYF.

The V gene is TRBV3-1 (or the pseudogene TRBV3-2), the J gene TRBJ2-7; tentatively, D is TRBD1 (5 bases). Germline values: CDR1 LGHDT, CDR2 YNNKEL (reference sequence). This CDR3 has 12 residues. V lost 0 bases to trimming and J lost 13 bases, with 13 bases between them. CDR3 sequence (DNA): TGTGCCAGCAGCCAAGATCAGGCAGGGCTATACTTC. Its protein is CASSQDQAGLYF.

The sample holds one count of this clone. The chain carries TRBV2 and TRBJ1-3; D gene ambiguous. Trimming removed 5 bases from V and 0 bases from J, with 2 bases in between. This CDR3 contains 12 residues. Germline CDR1 reads SNHLY; CDR2 reads FYNNEI. CDR3 residues: CASSRSGNTIYF. The CDR3 DNA reads TGTGCCAGCAGTCGCTCTGGAAACACCATATATTTT.

DNA for the CDR3: TGTGCCTGGAGTTCAGGAGGGCTCCAAGATACGCAGTATTTT. Translation gives CAWSSGGLQDTQYF. The V call is TRBV30, the J call TRBJ2-3; D possibly corresponds to TRBD2 (6 bases). Germline V gives CDR1 GTSNPN, CDR2 SVGIG (reference sequence). V lost 2 bases and J lost 5, with 14 bases in between. CDR3 length: 14 amino acids.

The chain joins TRBV11-1 to TRBJ1-1; D not resolved. The CDR3 runs to 13 residues. CDR1 is SGHAT and CDR2 is FQDESV in the germline V gene (reference sequence). Trimming removed 1 base at V and 7 bases at J, with 10 bases between. CDR3 nucleotide sequence: TGTGCCAGCAGCTTAGGCACGAGGGATGAAGCTTTCTTT. This gives the protein CASSLGTRDEAFF.

In this sample, this clone turned up a few times. The chain is built from TRBV7-2 and TRBJ1-5; a weak D match, TRBD1 (6 bases). Trimming removed 4 bases from V and 1 base from J, with 14 bases in between. The CDR3 spans 16 residues. Looked up from germline, CDR1 is SGHTA and CDR2 is FQGNSA. Here the CDR3 reads CASSSQGTTSNQPQHF. DNA for the CDR3: TGTGCCAGCAGCTCGCAGGGGACTACGAGCAATCAGCCCCAGCATTTT.

V gene TRBV6-6 combines with J gene TRBJ2-1, with TRBD1 matching 7 bases. This CDR3 has 19 residues. Trimming took 5 bases from V and 0 from J; bases not matched to a gene: 16. Germline V CDR1 and CDR2: MNHNY, SVGAGI (reference sequence). CDR3 DNA: TGTGCCAGCAGTCCTATATGGGGACAGTCTAAGGTCTCCTACAATGAGCAGTTCTTC. Its protein product is CASSPIWGQSKVSYNEQFF.

Only a few counts were recorded for this clone. This chain connects TRBV7-9 to TRBJ1-6, with TRBD1 as a possible D gene (6 bases). V lost 4 bases and J 5 bases, leaving 12 bases between the germline ends. CDR3 length: 15 amino acids. Germline V gives CDR1 SEHNR, CDR2 FQNEAQ (reference sequence). CDR3 DNA sequence: TGTGCCAGCAGCTCGTGGGACACAAATAATTCACCCCTCCACTTT. It codes for CASSSWDTNNSPLHF.

The CDR3 sequence is CASIPTGRKNIQYF. As DNA, the CDR3 is TGTGCCAGCATCCCGACAGGGAGAAAAAACATTCAGTACTTC. The rearrangement uses TRBV28 and TRBJ2-4, with 7 bases matching TRBD1. The CDR3 covers 14 residues. Per the germline V gene, CDR1 is MDHEN and CDR2 is SYDVKM. J gave up 4 bases and V 7 bases, and 7 bases lay outside the gene matches.

This clone appeared a few times. This chain links TRBV28 with TRBJ1-3, with D perhaps matching TRBD1 (5 bases). V dropped 6 bases and J dropped 3 bases, with 15 bases sitting between them. CDR3 length: 15 amino acids. Germline values: CDR1 MDHEN, CDR2 SYDVKM. CDR3 protein: CASSPRRGFGNTIYF. The DNA for the CDR3 is TGTGCCAGCAGCCCCCGGAGGGGCTTTGGAAACACCATATATTTT.

The chain links TRBV19 to TRBJ1-3, with a possible D match to TRBD1 (6 bases). Germline loops: CDR1 LNHDA, CDR2 SQIVND (reference sequence). Trimming removed 3 bases at V and 0 bases at J, with 12 bases between. The CDR3 covers 16 residues. Written as DNA, the CDR3 is TGTGCCAGTAGTATTACCGACAGGTTCTCTGGAAACACCATATATTTT. It translates to CASSITDRFSGNTIYF.

CDR3 DNA: TGTGCCAGCAGTCCCTGGACTAGCGGGGGCCCCAACAATGAGCAGTTCTTC. This codes for CASSPWTSGGPNNEQFF. The J gene is TRBJ2-1, the V gene TRBV28; TRBD2 aligns across 13 bases. V shed 5 bases, J shed 5 bases, and the junction held 9 bases outside the gene matches. Germline CDR1 MDHEN, CDR2 SYDVKM. The CDR3 contains 17 residues.

The V call is TRBV30, the J call TRBJ1-2; D uncertain. Trimming stripped 1 base from V and 7 bases from J, with 16 bases between. CDR1 is GTSNPN, CDR2 SVGIG, per germline (reference sequence). The CDR3 runs 14 residues. CDR3 sequence reads: CAWSAAGPPSGYTF. DNA of the CDR3: TGTGCCTGGAGTGCAGCGGGCCCGCCCTCTGGCTACACCTTC.

This clone was picked up a small number of times. The chain has TRBV28 and TRBJ2-7; D is perhaps TRBD1 (6 bases). Germline V gene lookup returns CDR1 MDHEN and CDR2 SYDVKM. The CDR3 loop spans 16 amino acids. The germline V and J ends were trimmed by 6 bases and 0 bases, with 18 bases remaining between them. The DNA of the CDR3 is TGTGCCAGCAGCCTTCCGAGACAGGTGAACTCCTACGAGCAGTACTTC. Translating gives CASSLPRQVNSYEQYF.

The rearrangement joins TRBV19 to TRBJ2-3; 9 bases map to TRBD1. V was pared by 6 bases and J by 0 bases, with 4 bases of the junction left unmatched. The germline V gene has CDR1 LNHDA and CDR2 SQIVND (reference sequence). This CDR3 contains 15 residues. This CDR3 is CASRHRGLSTDTQYF. The CDR3 DNA sequence: TGTGCCAGTAGACACAGGGGGCTTAGCACAGATACGCAGTATTTT.